In its sample, the clone carrying this T cell receptor beta chain ranks as medium-sized. What it binds is not known. Tregs were sorted as CD4+CD25+CD127-/low cells. The CDR3 loop spans 16 amino acids. Trimming pared 6 bases from V and 4 bases from J, leaving 21 bases between. The study's findings and limits: Tumor Treg TCRs overlapped most with tumor naive CD4+ cells.

TRBV12-4/TRBJ1-2 clonotypes were amplified with adaptor-ligated barcode primers. TCRdb used MiXCR to reprocess the multiplex PCR reads, holding one entry per CDR3 protein. This sample yields approximately 940 distinct CDR3 sequences, of which around 2.6% are seen a single time; 30% to 35% belongs to the top ten. The specimen sequenced was Tregs sorted from blood. The chain recombines TRBV12-3 or TRBV12-4 with TRBJ1-2, with D possibly matching TRBD1 (5 bases). The clonotype comes from a female donor with breast cancer. The CDR3 loop reads CASSLTITGTLYGYTF. CDR3 DNA sequence: TGTGCCAGCAGCCTCACAATAACCGGGACCCTCTATGGCTACACCTTC.